This entry is about one T cell receptor (beta chain). The sample is drawn from a study of cytomegalovirus exposure and HLA in healthy donors. Germline V gives CDR1 ENHRY, CDR2 SYGVKD. The germline V and J ends were trimmed by 3 bases and 2 bases, with 14 bases remaining between them. This CDR3 has 15 amino acids. PCR used 60 Vbeta primers and 13 Jbeta primers. Sequencing used immunoSEQ multiplex PCR; TCRdb keeps in-frame clones, though not all of them. The profile shows over 130,000 clones, approximately 65% of them singletons. Sequencing was carried out using PBMCs. This sequence originates from a woman between 55 and 75 years old in good health and CMV-seronegative. This rearrangement joins TRBV10-3 to TRBJ2-7; D is undetermined. CDR3 DNA sequence: TGTGCCATCAGTGACGCACACCTTTCCCCCTACGAGCAGTACTTC. Protein: CAISDAHLSPYEQYF.